This T cell receptor (beta chain) was sequenced for a study of cytomegalovirus exposure and HLA in healthy donors. With 60 Vbeta and 13 Jbeta primers, the PCR was carried out. As originally analysed: In a later analysis, of around 83 million unique beta chains, 9 million to 11 million appeared in at least two donors. Using immunoSEQ multiplex PCR, the repertoire was profiled, and TCRdb retains in-frame clones only, with some absent. D and trimming come from the DNA, and the V and J calls and clone size come from that table. The sample lists some 160,000 clones; more than 75% were seen once. The CDR3 is made up of 15 amino acids. Germline V lookup: CDR1 MNHNY, CDR2 SVGAGI (reference sequence). After removal of 2 bases from V and 5 bases from J, the junction contained 4 bases not matched to a gene.

V gene TRBV6-6 combines with J gene TRBJ2-3, with TRBD1 identical over 10 bases. Sequenced material: PBMCs. The sequence came from a man aged 25 to 40 in good health and CMV-seropositive. The CDR3: CASSYATGGEDTQYF. The CDR3 region has the DNA TGTGCCAGCAGTTACGCGACAGGGGGCGAAGATACGCAGTATTTT.